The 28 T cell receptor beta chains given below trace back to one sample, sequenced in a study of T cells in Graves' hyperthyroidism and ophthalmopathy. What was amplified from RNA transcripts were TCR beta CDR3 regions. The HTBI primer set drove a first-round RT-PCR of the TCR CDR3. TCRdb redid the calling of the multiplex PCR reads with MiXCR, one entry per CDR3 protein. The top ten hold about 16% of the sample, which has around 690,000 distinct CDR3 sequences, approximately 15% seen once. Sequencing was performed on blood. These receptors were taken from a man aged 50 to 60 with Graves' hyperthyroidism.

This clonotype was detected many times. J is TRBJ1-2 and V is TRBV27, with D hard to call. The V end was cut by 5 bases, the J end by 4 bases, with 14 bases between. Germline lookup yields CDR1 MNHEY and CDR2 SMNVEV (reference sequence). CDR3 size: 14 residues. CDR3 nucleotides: TGTGCCAGCAGTCCCGACGGACCAGGCTATGGCTACACCTTC. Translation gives CASSPDGPGYGYTF.

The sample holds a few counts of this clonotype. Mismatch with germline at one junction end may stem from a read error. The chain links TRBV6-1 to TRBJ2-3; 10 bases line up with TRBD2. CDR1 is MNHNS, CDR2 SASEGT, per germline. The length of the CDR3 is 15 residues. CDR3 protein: CASSPPSGSTNTQYF. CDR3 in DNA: TGTGCCAGCAGTCCCCCTAGCGGGAGCACAAATACGCAGTATTTT.

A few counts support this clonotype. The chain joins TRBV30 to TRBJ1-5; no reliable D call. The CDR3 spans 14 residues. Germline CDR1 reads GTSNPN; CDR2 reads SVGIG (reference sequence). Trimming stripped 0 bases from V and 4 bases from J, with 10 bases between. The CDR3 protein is CAWSVFGGNQPQHF. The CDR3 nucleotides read TGTGCCTGGAGTGTATTTGGCGGGAATCAGCCCCAGCATTTT.

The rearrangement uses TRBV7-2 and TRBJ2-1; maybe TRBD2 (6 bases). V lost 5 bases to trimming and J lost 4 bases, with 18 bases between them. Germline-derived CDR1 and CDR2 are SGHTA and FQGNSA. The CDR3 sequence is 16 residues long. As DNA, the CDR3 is TGTGCCAGCAGCGACCGGGGGTTTAGCCCATACAATGAGCAGTTCTTC. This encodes CASSDRGFSPYNEQFF.

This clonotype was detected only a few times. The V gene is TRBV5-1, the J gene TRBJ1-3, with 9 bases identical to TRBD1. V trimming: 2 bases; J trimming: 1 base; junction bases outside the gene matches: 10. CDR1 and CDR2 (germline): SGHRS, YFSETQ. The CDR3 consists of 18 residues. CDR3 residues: CASSLQGAINLSGNTIYF. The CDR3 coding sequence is TGCGCCAGCAGCTTACAGGGGGCGATCAACCTTTCTGGAAACACCATATATTTT. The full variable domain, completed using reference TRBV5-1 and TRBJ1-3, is KAGVTQTPRYLIKTRGQQVTLSCSPISGHRSVSWYQQTPGQGLQFLFEYFSETQRNKGNFPGRFSGRQFSNSRSEMNVSTLELGDSALYLCASSLQGAINLSGNTIYFGEGSWLTVV.

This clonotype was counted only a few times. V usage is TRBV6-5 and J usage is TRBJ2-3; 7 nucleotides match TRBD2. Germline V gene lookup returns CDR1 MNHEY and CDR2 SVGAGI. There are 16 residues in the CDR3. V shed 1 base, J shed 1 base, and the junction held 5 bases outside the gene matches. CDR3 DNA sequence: TGTGCCAGCAGTTACTTGGCTAGCGGAGGCACAGATACGCAGTATTTT. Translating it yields CASSYLASGGTDTQYF.

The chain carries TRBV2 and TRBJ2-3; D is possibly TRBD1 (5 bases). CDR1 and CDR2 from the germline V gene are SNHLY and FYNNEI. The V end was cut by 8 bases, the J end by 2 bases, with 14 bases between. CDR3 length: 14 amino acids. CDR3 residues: CASLTTGYTDTQYF. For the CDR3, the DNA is TGTGCCAGCCTTACAACAGGTTACACAGATACGCAGTATTTT.

The CDR3 here is CASSQGGRGGNIQYF. The CDR3 DNA follows: TGTGCCAGCAGCCAAGGTGGTAGGGGGGGAAACATTCAGTACTTC. The J gene is TRBJ2-4, the V gene TRBV3-1, with TRBD2 as a possible D gene (7 bases). V lost 1 base and J 6 bases, leaving 13 bases between the germline ends. The CDR3 consists of 15 residues. Germline V gives CDR1 LGHDT, CDR2 YNNKEL (reference sequence).

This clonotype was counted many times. As DNA, the CDR3 is TGTGCCAGCAGTCGGGTCCCCTCGTACCAAGAGACCCAGTACTTC. This codes for CASSRVPSYQETQYF. The rearrangement uses TRBV6-1 and TRBJ2-5; unclear D gene. CDR1 is MNHNS, CDR2 SASEGT, per germline. The CDR3 contains 15 residues. Trimming removed 5 bases from V and 0 bases from J, with 13 bases in between.

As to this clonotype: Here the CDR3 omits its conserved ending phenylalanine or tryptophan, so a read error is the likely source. The CDR3 region is CSVDGRYTEAFY. The DNA for the CDR3 is TGCAGCGTTGATGGGCGGTACACTGAAGCTTTCTAT. The rearrangement links TRBV29-1 to TRBJ1-1, with D uncertain. The germline gives CDR1 SQVTM, CDR2 ANQGSEA. This CDR3 comprises 12 residues. The V end was cut by 3 bases, the J end by 3 bases, with 8 bases between.

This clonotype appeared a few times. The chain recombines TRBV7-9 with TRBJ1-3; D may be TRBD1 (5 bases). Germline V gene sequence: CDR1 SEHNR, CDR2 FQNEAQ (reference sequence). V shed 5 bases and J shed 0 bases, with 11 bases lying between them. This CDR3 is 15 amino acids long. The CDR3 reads CASSETGLSGNTIYF. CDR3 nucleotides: TGTGCCAGCAGCGAAACAGGTCTCTCTGGAAACACCATATATTTT.

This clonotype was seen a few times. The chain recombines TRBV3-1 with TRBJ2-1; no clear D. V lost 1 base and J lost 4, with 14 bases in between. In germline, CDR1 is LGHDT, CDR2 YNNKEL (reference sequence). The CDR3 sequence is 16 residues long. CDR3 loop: CASSQGQLAPYNEQFF. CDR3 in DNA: TGTGCCAGCAGCCAAGGCCAATTAGCCCCTTACAATGAGCAGTTCTTC.

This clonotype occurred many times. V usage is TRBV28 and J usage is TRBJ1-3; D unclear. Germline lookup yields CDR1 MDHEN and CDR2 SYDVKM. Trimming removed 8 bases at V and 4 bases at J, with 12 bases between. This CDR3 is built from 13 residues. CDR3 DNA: TGTGCCAGCCATGCCCCAGGAGGAAACACCATATATTTT. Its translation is CASHAPGGNTIYF. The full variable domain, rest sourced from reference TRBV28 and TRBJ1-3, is DVKVTQSSRYLVKRTGEKVFLECVQDMDHENMFWYRQDPGLGLRLIYFSYDVKMKEKGDIPEGYSVSREKKERFSLILESASTNQTSMYLCASHAPGGNTIYFGEGSWLTVV.

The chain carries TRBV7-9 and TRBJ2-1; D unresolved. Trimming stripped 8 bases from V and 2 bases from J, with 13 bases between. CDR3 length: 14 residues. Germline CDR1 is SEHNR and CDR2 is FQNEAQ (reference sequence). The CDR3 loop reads CASSTPGTYNEQFF. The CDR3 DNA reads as TGTGCCAGCTCGACCCCTGGGACCTACAATGAGCAGTTCTTC.

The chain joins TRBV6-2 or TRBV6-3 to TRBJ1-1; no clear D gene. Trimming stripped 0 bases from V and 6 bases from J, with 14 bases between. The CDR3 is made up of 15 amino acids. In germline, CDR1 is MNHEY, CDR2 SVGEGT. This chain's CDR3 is CASSYSRRDPPEAFF. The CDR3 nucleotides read TGTGCCAGCAGTTACTCGAGAAGGGATCCCCCTGAAGCTTTCTTT.

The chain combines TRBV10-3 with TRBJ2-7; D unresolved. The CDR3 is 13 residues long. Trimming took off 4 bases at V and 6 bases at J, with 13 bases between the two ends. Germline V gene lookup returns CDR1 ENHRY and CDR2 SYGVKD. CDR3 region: CAISGLASREQYF. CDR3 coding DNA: TGTGCCATCAGTGGGTTAGCTTCCCGCGAGCAGTACTTC.

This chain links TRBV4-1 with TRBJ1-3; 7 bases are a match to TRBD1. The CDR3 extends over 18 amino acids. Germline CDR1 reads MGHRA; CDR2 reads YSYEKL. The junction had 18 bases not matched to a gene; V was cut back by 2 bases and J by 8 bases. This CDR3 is CASSQTRDRQALRYTIYF. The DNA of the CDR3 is TGCGCCAGCAGCCAAACCCGGGACAGACAAGCTCTTCGGTACACCATATATTTT.

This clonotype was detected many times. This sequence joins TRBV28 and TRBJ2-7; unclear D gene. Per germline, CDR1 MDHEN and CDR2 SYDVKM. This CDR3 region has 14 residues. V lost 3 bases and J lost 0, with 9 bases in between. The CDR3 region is CASSFPQASYEQYF. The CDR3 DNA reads TGTGCCAGCAGTTTCCCCCAGGCCTCCTACGAGCAGTACTTC. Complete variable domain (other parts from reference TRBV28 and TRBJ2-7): DVKVTQSSRYLVKRTGEKVFLECVQDMDHENMFWYRQDPGLGLRLIYFSYDVKMKEKGDIPEGYSVSREKKERFSLILESASTNQTSMYLCASSFPQASYEQYFGPGTRLTVT.

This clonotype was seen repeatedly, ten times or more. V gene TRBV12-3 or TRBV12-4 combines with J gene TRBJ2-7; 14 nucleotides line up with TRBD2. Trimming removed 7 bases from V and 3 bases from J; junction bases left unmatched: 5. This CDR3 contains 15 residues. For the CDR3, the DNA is TGTGCCAGCACCCTGGGACTAGCGGGGGTCTACGAGCAGTACTTC. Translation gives CASTLGLAGVYEQYF.

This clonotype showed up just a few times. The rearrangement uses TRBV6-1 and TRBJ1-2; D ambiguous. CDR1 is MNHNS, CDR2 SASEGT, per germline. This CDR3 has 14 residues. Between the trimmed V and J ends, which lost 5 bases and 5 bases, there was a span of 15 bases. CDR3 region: CASSYGAGPYGYTF. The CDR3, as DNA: TGTGCCAGCAGTTACGGCGCAGGACCATATGGCTACACCTTC.

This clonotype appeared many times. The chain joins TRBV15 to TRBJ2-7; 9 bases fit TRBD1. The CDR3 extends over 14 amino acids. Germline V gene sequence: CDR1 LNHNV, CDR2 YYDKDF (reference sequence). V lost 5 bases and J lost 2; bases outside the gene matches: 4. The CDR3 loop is CATSGGQGPYEQYF. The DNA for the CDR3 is TGTGCCACCAGCGGAGGACAGGGGCCCTACGAGCAGTACTTC.

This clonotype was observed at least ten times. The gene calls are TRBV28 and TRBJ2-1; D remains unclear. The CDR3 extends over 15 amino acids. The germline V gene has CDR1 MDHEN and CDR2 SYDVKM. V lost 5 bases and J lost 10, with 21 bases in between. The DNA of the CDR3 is TGTGCCAGCAGTCATGATCTCCTGGTAGGTTGGGAGCAGTTCTTC. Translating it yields CASSHDLLVGWEQFF. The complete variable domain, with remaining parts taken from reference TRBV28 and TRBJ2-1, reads DVKVTQSSRYLVKRTGEKVFLECVQDMDHENMFWYRQDPGLGLRLIYFSYDVKMKEKGDIPEGYSVSREKKERFSLILESASTNQTSMYLCASSHDLLVGWEQFFGPGTRLTVL.

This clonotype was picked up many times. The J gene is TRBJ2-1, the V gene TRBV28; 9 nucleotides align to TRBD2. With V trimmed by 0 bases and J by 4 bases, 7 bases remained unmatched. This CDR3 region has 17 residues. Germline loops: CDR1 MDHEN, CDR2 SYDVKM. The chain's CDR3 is CASSLWSGRPVYNEQFF. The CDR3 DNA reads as TGTGCCAGCAGTTTATGGAGCGGGAGGCCCGTTTACAATGAGCAGTTCTTC.

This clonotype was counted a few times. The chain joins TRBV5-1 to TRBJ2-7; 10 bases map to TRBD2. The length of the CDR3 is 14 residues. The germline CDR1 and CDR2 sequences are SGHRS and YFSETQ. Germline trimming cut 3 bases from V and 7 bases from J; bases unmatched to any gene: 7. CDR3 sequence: CASSSGPSGGEQYF. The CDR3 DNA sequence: TGCGCCAGCAGCTCGGGCCCTAGCGGGGGAGAGCAGTACTTC.

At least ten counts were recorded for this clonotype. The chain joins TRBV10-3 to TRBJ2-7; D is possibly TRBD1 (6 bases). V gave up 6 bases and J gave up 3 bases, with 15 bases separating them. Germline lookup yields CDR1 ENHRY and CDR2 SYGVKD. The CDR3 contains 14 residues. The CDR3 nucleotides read TGTGCCATCAGCGCATTGGTGGACAGCTACGAGCAGTACTTC. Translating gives CAISALVDSYEQYF.

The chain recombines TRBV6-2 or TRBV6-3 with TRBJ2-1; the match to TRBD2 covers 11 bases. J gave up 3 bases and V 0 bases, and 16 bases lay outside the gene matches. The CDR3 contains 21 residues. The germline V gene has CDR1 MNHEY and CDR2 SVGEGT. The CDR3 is CASSYSRWGPGTSGDYNEQFF. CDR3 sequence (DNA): TGTGCCAGCAGTTACTCGAGGTGGGGACCCGGGACTAGCGGTGACTACAATGAGCAGTTCTTC.

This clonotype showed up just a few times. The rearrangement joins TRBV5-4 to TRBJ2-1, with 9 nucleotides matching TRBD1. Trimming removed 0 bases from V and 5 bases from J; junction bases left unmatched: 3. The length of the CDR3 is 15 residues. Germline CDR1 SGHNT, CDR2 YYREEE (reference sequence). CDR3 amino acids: CASSLDRGRHNEQFF. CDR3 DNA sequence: TGTGCCAGCAGCTTGGACAGGGGGCGTCACAATGAGCAGTTCTTC. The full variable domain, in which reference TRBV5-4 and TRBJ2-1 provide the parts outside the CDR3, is ETGVTQSPTHLIKTRGQQVTLRCSSQSGHNTVSWYQQALGQGPQFIFQYYREEENGRGNFPPRFSGLQFPNYSSELNVNALELDDSALYLCASSLDRGRHNEQFFGPGTRLTVL.

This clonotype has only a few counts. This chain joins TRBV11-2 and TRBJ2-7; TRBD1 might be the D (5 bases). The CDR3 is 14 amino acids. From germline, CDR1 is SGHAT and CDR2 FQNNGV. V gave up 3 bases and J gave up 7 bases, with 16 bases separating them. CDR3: CASSFVGPKGEQYF. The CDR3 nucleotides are TGTGCCAGCAGCTTCGTAGGGCCCAAGGGGGAGCAGTACTTC.